This T cell receptor beta chain was sequenced for a study of patients and donors after allogeneic stem cell transplantation. Germline V CDR1 and CDR2: SGHVS, FQNEAQ. The CDR3 length is 16 residues. Germline trimming cut 5 bases from V and 4 bases from J; bases unmatched to any gene: 10. TCRdb analysed the RT-PCR reads with MiXCR anew, one entry per CDR3 protein. In the table there are roughly 880,000 distinct CDR3 sequences, more than 15% of which are singletons. The clonotype was recovered from a human donor who was either an allogeneic HSCT recipient or a stem cell or donor lymphocyte infusion donor (not recorded which). It is not recorded whose cells these are; they may come from a transplant donor. What was sequenced was blood, either unsorted or a sorted T cell fraction (not recorded which). The rearrangement links TRBV7-8 to TRBJ1-4, with TRBD1 matching 7 bases. CDR3 sequence reads: CASSRQGTGDNEKLFF. In DNA, the CDR3 is TGTGCCAGCAGCAGACAGGGTACGGGGGATAATGAAAAACTGTTTTTT. The variable domain in full, completed from reference TRBV7-8 and TRBJ1-4, reads GAGVSQSPRYKVAKRGQDVALRCDPISGHVSLFWYQQALGQGPEFLTYFQNEAQLDKSGLPSDRFFAERPEGSVSTLKIQRTQQEDSAVYLCASSRQGTGDNEKLFFGSGTQLSVL.